Given below is one TCR beta chain in context. The germline V gene has CDR1 MNHNS and CDR2 SASEGT. V was trimmed by 3 bases and J by 8 bases, leaving 22 bases between them. The CDR3 sequence is 17 residues long. The data belong to a study of blood T cell repertoires in COVID-19. Study at large: T cells, B-cell-depleted T cells, or PBMCs supplied cDNA or gDNA.

Sequencing was performed with immunoSEQ multiplex PCR; in TCRdb, only in-frame clones are kept and a portion is missing. Altogether 110,000 to 150,000 clones are present, roughly three quarters being singletons, with the ten largest covering more than 1.5%. This receptor was taken from a woman aged 55-75 years with acute or convalescent COVID-19. The chain joins TRBV6-1 to TRBJ1-4, with a tentative D call TRBD1 (6 bases). The sequencing input was peripheral blood. CDR3 sequence reads: CASSERTASVAREKLFF. The CDR3 nucleotides read TGTGCCAGCAGTGAGAGGACAGCGTCGGTAGCTAGGGAAAAACTGTTTTTT.